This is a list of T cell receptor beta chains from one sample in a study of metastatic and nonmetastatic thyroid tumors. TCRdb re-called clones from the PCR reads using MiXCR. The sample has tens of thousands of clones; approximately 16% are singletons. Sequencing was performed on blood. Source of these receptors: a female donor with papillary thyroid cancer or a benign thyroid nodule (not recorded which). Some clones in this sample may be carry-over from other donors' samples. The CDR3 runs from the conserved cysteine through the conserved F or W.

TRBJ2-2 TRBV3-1 CASSLRQGVTGELFF
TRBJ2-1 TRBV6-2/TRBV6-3 CASNPSRDNEQFF
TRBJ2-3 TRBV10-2 CASSESAGASTDTQYF
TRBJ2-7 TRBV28 CASRNTGNSYEQYF
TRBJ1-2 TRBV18 CASSPAGARNYGYTF
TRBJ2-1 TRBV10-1 CASSRGTYNEQFF
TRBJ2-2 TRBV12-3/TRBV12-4 CASSPEYPNTGELFF
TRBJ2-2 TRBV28 CASSLLGGRADTWELFF
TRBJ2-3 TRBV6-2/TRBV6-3 CASSYSTGPDTQYF
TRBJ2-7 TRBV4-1 CASSQAGYQYF
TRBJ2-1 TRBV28 CASSLSWDREFF
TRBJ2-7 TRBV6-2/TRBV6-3 CASSYLSPSGTIYEQYF
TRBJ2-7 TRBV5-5 CASIRTGGTYEQYF
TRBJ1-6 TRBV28 CASSSGNSPLHF
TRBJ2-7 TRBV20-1 CSAQYATGDDYEQYF
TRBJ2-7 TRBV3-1 CASSLTSIYEQYF
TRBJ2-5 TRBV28 CASPPVLAGDNEHFF
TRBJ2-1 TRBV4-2 CASSQEPRFSGRAIEQFF
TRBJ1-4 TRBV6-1 CASRPGGAYEKLFF
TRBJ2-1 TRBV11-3 CAISYPTGEHFF
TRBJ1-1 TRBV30 CAWSQGFHTEAFF
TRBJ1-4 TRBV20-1 CSASPTGPNEKLFF
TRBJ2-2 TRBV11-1 CASSSGLAIGSGELFF
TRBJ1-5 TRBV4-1 CASSRGDRSAGNQPQHF
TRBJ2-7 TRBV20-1 CSAWKQEGEQYF